The 29 T cell receptor beta chains below all came from one sample that was sequenced in a study of blood T cell repertoires in COVID-19. The protocol was immunoSEQ multiplex PCR, while the TCRdb copy is restricted to in-frame clones and leaves out a portion. The data contain around 250,000 clones, approximately 78% of them singletons. Source material: PBMCs or T cells enriched from blood (not recorded which). The receptor set was obtained from a man aged 40-49 years who had been exposed to COVID-19.

V is TRBV5-1 and J is TRBJ2-5; 14 bases fit TRBD2. V lost 4 bases and J lost 5; bases outside the gene matches: 10. The CDR3 length is 17 residues. Germline V gene data show CDR1 as SGHRS and CDR2 as YFSETQ. CDR3 bases: TGCGCCAGCAGCCTCCGGACTAGCGGGGGGATCCGTGAGACCCAGTACTTC. It specifies CASSLRTSGGIRETQYF.

The chain carries TRBV5-4 and TRBJ2-7, with D possibly being TRBD1 (6 bases). Germline V gives CDR1 SGHNT, CDR2 YYREEE (reference sequence). V was clipped by 0 bases and J by 5 bases, with 18 bases between them. This CDR3 comprises 16 residues. CDR3 protein: CASSLGRQDLSHEQYF. DNA of the CDR3: TGTGCCAGCAGCTTGGGGCGACAGGACCTCTCGCACGAGCAGTACTTC.

This clone came up once. J is TRBJ1-6 and V is TRBV6-5; 7 nucleotides agree with TRBD1. The V segment lost 10 bases and the J segment 6 bases; nucleotides outside the gene matches: 9. This CDR3 region has 14 residues. CDR1 and CDR2 from the germline V gene are MNHEY and SVGAGI. The CDR3 sequence is CAITPTGSNSPLHF. DNA of the CDR3: TGTGCCATTACCCCGACAGGGAGTAATTCACCCCTCCACTTT.

This chain uses TRBV7-6 with TRBJ2-7, with 9 positions matching TRBD1. V shed 3 bases and J 6 bases; nucleotides not matched to a gene: 3. Germline-derived CDR1 and CDR2 are SGHVS and FNYEAQ. This CDR3 is 13 amino acids long. The CDR3 bases are TGTGCCAGCAGCTTTGGGACAGGGAGCGAGCAGTACTTC. Translated: CASSFGTGSEQYF.

This chain links TRBV28 with TRBJ2-7; 7 nucleotides line up with TRBD2. Germline trimming cut 6 bases from V and 3 bases from J; bases unmatched to any gene: 8. This CDR3 has 14 amino acids. The germline CDR1 and CDR2 sequences are MDHEN and SYDVKM. In DNA, the CDR3 is TGTGCCAGCAGCGTTAGCGGGTCTGTCTACGAGCAGTACTTC. Translating it yields CASSVSGSVYEQYF.

The chain joins TRBV19 to TRBJ2-1, with TRBD2 matching over 12 bases. Looked up from germline, CDR1 is LNHDA and CDR2 is SQIVND (reference sequence). V was pared by 8 bases and J by 0 bases, with 2 bases of the junction left unmatched. The CDR3 length is 15 residues. As DNA, the CDR3 is TGTGCCAGTTTGACTAGCGGGGGCTCCTACAATGAGCAGTTCTTC. Its protein is CASLTSGGSYNEQFF.

The chain's CDR3 is CASSFRTNGYTF. The CDR3 DNA reads TGTGCCAGCAGCTTTCGGACAAATGGCTACACCTTC. The rearrangement links TRBV7-9 to TRBJ1-2; possibly TRBD1 for D (5 bases). Trimming cost V 3 bases and J 6 bases, with 8 bases left between them. CDR3 length: 12 residues. CDR1 is SEHNR and CDR2 is FQNEAQ in the germline V gene (reference sequence).

This sequence joins TRBV19 and TRBJ1-6, with TRBD1 identical over 11 bases. CDR1 is LNHDA and CDR2 is SQIVND in the germline V gene (reference sequence). CDR3 length equals 14 residues. The junction had 8 bases not matched to a gene; V was cut back by 9 bases and J by 10 bases. CDR3 sequence (DNA): TGTGCCAGCCAACGGACAGGGGGCTCCTCACCCCTCCACTTT. It specifies CASQRTGGSSPLHF.

In its sample, this clone was seen once. The V call is TRBV5-1, the J call TRBJ2-1; no definite D call. With 0 bases removed from V and 0 bases from J, the gap between germline ends came to 10 bases. The CDR3 runs 16 residues. The germline CDR1 and CDR2 sequences are SGHRS and YFSETQ. The CDR3 loop is CASSLVGASSYNEQFF. CDR3 bases: TGCGCCAGCAGCTTGGTAGGAGCGAGCTCCTACAATGAGCAGTTCTTC.

This clone was counted only a few times. This sequence joins TRBV28 and TRBJ2-7, with a possible D match to TRBD2 (6 bases). In germline, CDR1 is MDHEN, CDR2 SYDVKM. The CDR3 extends over 13 amino acids. Trimming pared 8 bases from V and 3 bases from J, leaving 14 bases between. CDR3 nucleotide sequence: TGTGCCAGCTGGGACGGAGGGAGCTACGAGCAGTACTTC. Protein product: CASWDGGSYEQYF.

The chain carries TRBV6-6 and TRBJ1-4, with TRBD1 matching 7 bases. V was pared by 7 bases and J by 0 bases, with 11 bases of the junction left unmatched. The CDR3 loop spans 17 amino acids. Per the germline V gene, CDR1 is MNHNY and CDR2 is SVGAGI (reference sequence). CDR3 DNA: TGTGCCAGCACTCGACAGGGATGGTCAGCAACTAATGAAAAACTGTTTTTT. Amino acids: CASTRQGWSATNEKLFF.

The chain joins TRBV6-5 to TRBJ1-2; 7 bases fit TRBD1. Looked up from germline, CDR1 is MNHEY and CDR2 is SVGAGI. This CDR3 is 15 amino acids long. Unmatched junction bases numbered 8, after V lost 3 bases and J lost 4 bases. CDR3 DNA: TGTGCCAGCAGTTATTATTTTTCAGGGGGCTATGGCTACACCTTC. It translates to CASSYYFSGGYGYTF.

The gene calls are TRBV2 and TRBJ2-1; a weak D match, TRBD1 (6 bases). V shed 4 bases and J shed 8 bases, with 18 bases lying between them. Germline loops: CDR1 SNHLY, CDR2 FYNNEI. CDR3 length: 15 residues. The CDR3 nucleotides are TGTGCCAGCAGTGTACAGGGCTTAGAAGGAGATGAGCAGTTCTTC. Its translation: CASSVQGLEGDEQFF.

V and J are TRBV5-4 and TRBJ2-5; 7 bases are shared with TRBD1. Germline CDR1 and CDR2: SGHNT and YYREEE (reference sequence). V shed 4 bases and J 5 bases; nucleotides not matched to a gene: 11. The CDR3 is made up of 15 amino acids. The CDR3: CASSLPTGSGETQYF. The CDR3 bases are TGTGCCAGCAGCCTACCGACAGGGTCTGGGGAGACCCAGTACTTC.

The chain is built from TRBV7-3 and TRBJ2-2; the D gene is possibly TRBD2 (5 bases). The V and J ends lost 8 bases and 2 bases respectively, with 9 bases between them. Germline V gene data show CDR1 as SGHTA and CDR2 as FQGTGA. The CDR3 totals 13 residues. The CDR3 sequence is CASGLQNTGELFF. CDR3 in DNA: TGTGCCAGCGGACTTCAAAACACCGGGGAGCTGTTTTTT.

In its sample, this clone was seen once. V and J are TRBV30 and TRBJ1-1, with TRBD1 matching 10 bases. Trimming took 6 bases from V and 5 from J; bases not matched to a gene: 15. Germline assignment: CDR1 GTSNPN and CDR2 SVGIG (reference sequence). The CDR3 is 16 residues long. DNA for the CDR3: TGTGCCTGCCAATGGGGGACAGGGGAATCGGGAACTGAAGCTTTCTTT. Translation gives CACQWGTGESGTEAFF.

The rearrangement joins TRBV6-5 to TRBJ1-2, with D tentatively TRBD1 (5 bases). Germline CDR1 is MNHEY and CDR2 is SVGAGI. Between the trimmed V and J ends, which lost 6 bases and 4 bases, there was a span of 15 bases. The CDR3 covers 14 residues. DNA for the CDR3: TGTGCCAGCAGCCCCGGGGGGAGCGGCTATGGCTACACCTTC. It is translated as CASSPGGSGYGYTF.

This rearrangement joins TRBV5-4 to TRBJ2-7; D uncertain. Germline CDR1 reads SGHNT; CDR2 reads YYREEE (reference sequence). The V gene lost 0 bases and the J gene lost 6 bases, with 7 bases spanning the gap. The length of the CDR3 is 12 residues. CDR3 amino acids: CASSLGMAEQYF. The CDR3 DNA sequence: TGTGCCAGCAGCTTGGGCATGGCCGAGCAGTACTTC.

The V and J genes are TRBV10-3 and TRBJ2-7, with 7 positions matching TRBD1. The CDR3 is 13 residues long. Per the germline V gene, CDR1 is ENHRY and CDR2 is SYGVKD. V was pared by 10 bases and J by 7 bases, with 13 bases of the junction left unmatched. This CDR3 is CATRPPTGQEQYF. CDR3 coding DNA: TGTGCCACCCGCCCCCCGACAGGGCAAGAGCAGTACTTC.

The V and J genes are TRBV6-1 and TRBJ2-2; D may be TRBD1 (6 bases). Trimming took 2 bases from V and 9 from J, leaving 16 bases between them. CDR1 MNHNS and CDR2 SASEGT come from the germline V gene. CDR3 size: 15 residues. In DNA form, the CDR3 reads TGTGCCAGCAGTGAACGTTTTTCAGGGGCCAGGGAGCTGTTTTTT. Its protein product is CASSERFSGARELFF.

The V call is TRBV5-1, the J call TRBJ1-1; D remains unclear. CDR1 is SGHRS and CDR2 is YFSETQ in the germline V gene. V was trimmed by 2 bases and J by 0 bases, leaving 8 bases between them. This CDR3 comprises 14 residues. CDR3 in DNA: TGCGCCAGCAGCTTTTCTACCCTGAACACTGAAGCTTTCTTT. Translating it yields CASSFSTLNTEAFF.

This sequence joins TRBV7-2 and TRBJ1-1; TRBD1 might be the D (6 bases). The CDR3 has 11 residues. Per the germline V gene, CDR1 is SGHTA and CDR2 is FQGNSA. The germline V and J ends were trimmed by 5 bases and 11 bases, with 12 bases remaining between them. Here the CDR3 DNA reads TGTGCCAGCAGCCTCGGGGGGCACGCTTTCTTT. Translated: CASSLGGHAFF.

The chain's CDR3 is CASSLGTFQEQYF. CDR3 nucleotides: TGTGCCAGCAGCTTGGGGACATTCCAGGAACAGTACTTC. The chain combines TRBV5-4 with TRBJ2-7, with D possibly being TRBD1 (5 bases). Germline V gene lookup returns CDR1 SGHNT and CDR2 YYREEE (reference sequence). Trimming cost V 0 bases and J 10 bases, with 14 bases left between them. The CDR3 is 13 residues long.

The gene calls are TRBV12-3 or TRBV12-4 and TRBJ1-1; D gene uncertain. The CDR3 loop spans 10 amino acids. V was shortened by 3 bases and J by 10 bases, with 6 bases between the two germline ends. DNA of the CDR3: TGTGCCAGCAGTTTTCGGAGAGCTTTCTTT. This encodes CASSFRRAFF.

The V and J genes are TRBV5-4 and TRBJ2-3; the match to TRBD2 covers 7 bases. CDR1 and CDR2 (germline): SGHNT, YYREEE (reference sequence). The length of the CDR3 is 16 residues. The V gene end was trimmed by 2 bases and the J gene end by 6 bases; junction bases not matched to a gene: 12. CDR3: CASSFRRERGADTQYF. CDR3 DNA: TGTGCCAGCAGCTTTCGGCGGGAGCGAGGGGCGGATACGCAGTATTTT. Filled out from reference TRBV5-4 and TRBJ2-3, the complete variable domain reads ETGVTQSPTHLIKTRGQQVTLRCSSQSGHNTVSWYQQALGQGPQFIFQYYREEENGRGNFPPRFSGLQFPNYSSELNVNALELDDSALYLCASSFRRERGADTQYFGPGTRLTVL.

The chain links TRBV5-4 to TRBJ2-3, with 8 bases lining up with TRBD2. CDR3 size: 15 residues. Trimming took 1 base from V and 0 from J; bases not matched to a gene: 1. Per germline, CDR1 SGHNT and CDR2 YYREEE (reference sequence). DNA of the CDR3: TGTGCCAGCAGCTTGCGGGAGGGCAGCACAGATACGCAGTATTTT. Its translation is CASSLREGSTDTQYF.

This clone was found once. The V call is TRBV14, the J call TRBJ2-1, with D maybe TRBD1 (5 bases). This CDR3 is 15 amino acids long. Germline CDR1 is SGHDN and CDR2 is FVKESK. The V end was cut by 1 base, the J end by 7 bases, with 14 bases between. CDR3 nucleotides: TGTGCCAGCAGCCAAGCAGGGTTCGATAATAATGAGCAGTTCTTC. Translation: CASSQAGFDNNEQFF. Looking up the rest from reference TRBV14 and TRBJ2-1 gives the full variable domain: EAGVTQFPSHSVIEKGQTVTLRCDPISGHDNLYWYRRVMGKEIKFLLHFVKESKQDESGMPNNRFLAERTGGTYSTLKVQPAELEDSGVYFCASSQAGFDNNEQFFGPGTRLTVL.

V and J are TRBV12-5 and TRBJ1-2, with D perhaps matching TRBD1 (5 bases). The V and J ends lost 8 bases and 0 bases respectively, with 13 bases between them. From germline, CDR1 is LGHNT and CDR2 FRNRAP. The CDR3 has 14 residues. As DNA, the CDR3 is TGTGCTAGTAGGGGCTCGCGAGCTAACTATGGCTACACCTTC. It encodes CASRGSRANYGYTF.

V is TRBV10-3 and J is TRBJ1-2, with a weak D call TRBD1 (5 bases). V lost 0 bases to trimming and J lost 8 bases, with 19 bases between them. The CDR3 is 16 residues long. Germline V gene lookup returns CDR1 ENHRY and CDR2 SYGVKD. Here the CDR3 reads CAISESEARAGAGYTF. For the CDR3, the DNA is TGTGCCATCAGTGAGTCCGAAGCCAGGGCCGGTGCCGGCTACACCTTC.